This TCR beta chain was profiled in a study of OX40 agonist ivuxolimab in advanced cancers. On the study more broadly: Ivuxolimab, which is an agonistic anti-OX40 (CD134) antibody, was administered to the patients.

The CDR3 sequence is 12 residues long. V lost 0 bases to trimming and J lost 6 bases, with 9 bases between them. Germline lookup yields CDR1 SQVTM and CDR2 ANQGSEA. In regard to this clone: Its antigen is undetermined.

Repertoires were generated with immunoSEQ multiplex PCR, while TCRdb's copy carries only in-frame clones and drops some. The sample carries roughly 77,000 clones, approximately 92% recorded once. The study's findings and limits: At doses 0.1 to 3.0 mg/kg, CD4+ and CD8+ clones expanded.

The receptor was isolated from an adult with an advanced solid tumor such as melanoma, head and neck, liver or kidney cancer. The chain is built from TRBV29-1 and TRBJ2-7; D remains unclear. The sample in question was CD4+ or CD8+ T cells sorted from blood, obtained in a trial of the OX40 agonist ivuxolimab. The CDR3 spells CSVEDLRSEQYF. CDR3 sequence (DNA): TGCAGCGTTGAAGACCTACGTAGCGAGCAGTACTTC.